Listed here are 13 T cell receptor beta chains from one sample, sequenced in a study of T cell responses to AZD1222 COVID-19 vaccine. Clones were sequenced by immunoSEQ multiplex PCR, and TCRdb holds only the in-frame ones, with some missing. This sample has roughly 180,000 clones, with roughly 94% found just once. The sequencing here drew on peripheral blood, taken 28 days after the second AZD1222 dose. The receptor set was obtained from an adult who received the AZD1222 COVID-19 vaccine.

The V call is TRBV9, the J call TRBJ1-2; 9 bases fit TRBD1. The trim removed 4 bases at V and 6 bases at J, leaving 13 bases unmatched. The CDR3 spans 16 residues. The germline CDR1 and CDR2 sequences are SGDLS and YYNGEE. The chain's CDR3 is CASSPRTGAVSDGYTF. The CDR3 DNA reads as TGTGCCAGCAGCCCGAGGACAGGGGCCGTATCCGATGGCTACACCTTC.

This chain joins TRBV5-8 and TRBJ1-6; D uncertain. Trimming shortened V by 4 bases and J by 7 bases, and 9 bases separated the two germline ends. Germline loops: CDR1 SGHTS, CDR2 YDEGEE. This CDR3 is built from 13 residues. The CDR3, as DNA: TGTGCCAGCAGCCCGACCGGGAATTCACCCCTCCACTTT. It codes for CASSPTGNSPLHF.

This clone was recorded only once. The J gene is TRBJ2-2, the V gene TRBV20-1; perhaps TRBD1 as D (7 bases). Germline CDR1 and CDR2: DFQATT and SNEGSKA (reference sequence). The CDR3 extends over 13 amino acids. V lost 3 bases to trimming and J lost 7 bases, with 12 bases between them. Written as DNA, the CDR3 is TGCAGTGCTAGTTCGGGGGACAGCGGGGAGCTGTTTTTT. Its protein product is CSASSGDSGELFF.

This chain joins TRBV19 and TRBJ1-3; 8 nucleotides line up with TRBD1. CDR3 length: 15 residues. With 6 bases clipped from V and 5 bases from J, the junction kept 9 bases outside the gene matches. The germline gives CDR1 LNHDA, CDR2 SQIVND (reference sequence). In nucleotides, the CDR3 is TGTGCCAGTAGCCCAAACCGGACAGGGAGAAACACCATATATTTT. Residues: CASSPNRTGRNTIYF.

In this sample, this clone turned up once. CDR3 region: CASTTGTGTYEQYF. The CDR3 coding sequence is TGCGCCAGCACCACCGGGACAGGGACCTACGAGCAGTACTTC. V usage is TRBV5-1 and J usage is TRBJ2-7; 9 bases are shared with TRBD1. With V trimmed by 6 bases and J by 2 bases, 6 bases remained unmatched. Germline assignment: CDR1 SGHRS and CDR2 YFSETQ. The CDR3 has 14 residues.

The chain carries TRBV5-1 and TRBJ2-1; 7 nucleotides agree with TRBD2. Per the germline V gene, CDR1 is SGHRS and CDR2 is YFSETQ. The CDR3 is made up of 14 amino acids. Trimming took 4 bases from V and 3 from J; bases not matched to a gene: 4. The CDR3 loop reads CASSIGTIYNEQFF. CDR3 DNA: TGCGCCAGCAGCATAGGGACTATCTACAATGAGCAGTTCTTC.

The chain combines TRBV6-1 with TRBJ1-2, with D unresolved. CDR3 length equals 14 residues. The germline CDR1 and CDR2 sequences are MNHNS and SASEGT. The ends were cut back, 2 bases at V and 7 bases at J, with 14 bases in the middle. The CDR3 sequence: CASSETTRGRGYTF. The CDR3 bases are TGTGCCAGCAGTGAAACCACCCGAGGACGTGGCTACACCTTC.

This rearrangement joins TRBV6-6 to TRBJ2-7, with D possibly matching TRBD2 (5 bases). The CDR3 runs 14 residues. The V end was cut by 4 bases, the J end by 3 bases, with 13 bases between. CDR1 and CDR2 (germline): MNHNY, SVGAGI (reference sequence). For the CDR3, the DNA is TGTGCCAGCAGTTTCTGGCTAGCCGACTACGAGCAGTACTTC. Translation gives CASSFWLADYEQYF.

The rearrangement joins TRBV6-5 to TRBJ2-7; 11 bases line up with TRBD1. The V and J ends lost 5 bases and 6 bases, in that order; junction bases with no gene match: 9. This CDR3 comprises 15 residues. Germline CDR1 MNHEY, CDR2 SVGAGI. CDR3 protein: CASSPEGTGGGEQYF. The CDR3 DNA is TGTGCCAGCAGTCCGGAGGGGACAGGGGGAGGCGAGCAGTACTTC.

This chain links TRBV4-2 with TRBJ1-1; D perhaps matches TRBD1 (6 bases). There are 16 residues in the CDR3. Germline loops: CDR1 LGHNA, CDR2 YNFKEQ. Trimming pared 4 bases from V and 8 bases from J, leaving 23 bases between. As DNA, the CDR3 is TGTGCCAGCAGCCCCGAGGGCCAGGGGCTTACATTCGAAGCTTTCTTT. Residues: CASSPEGQGLTFEAFF.

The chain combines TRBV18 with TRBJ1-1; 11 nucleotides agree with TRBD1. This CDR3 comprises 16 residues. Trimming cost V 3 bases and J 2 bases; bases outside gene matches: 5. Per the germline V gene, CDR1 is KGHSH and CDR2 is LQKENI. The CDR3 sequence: CASSPWDRGINTEAFF. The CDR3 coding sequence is TGTGCCAGCTCACCTTGGGACAGGGGGATTAACACTGAAGCTTTCTTT.

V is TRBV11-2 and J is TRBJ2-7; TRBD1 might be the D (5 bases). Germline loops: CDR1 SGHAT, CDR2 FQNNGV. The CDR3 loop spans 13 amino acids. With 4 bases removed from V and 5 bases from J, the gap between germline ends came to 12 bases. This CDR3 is CASSSKGVDEQYF. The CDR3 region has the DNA TGTGCCAGCAGCTCAAAAGGGGTTGACGAGCAGTACTTC. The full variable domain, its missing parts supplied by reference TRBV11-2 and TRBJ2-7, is EAGVAQSPRYKIIEKRQSVAFWCNPISGHATLYWYQQILGQGPKLLIQFQNNGVVDDSQLPKDRFSAERLKGVDSTLKIQPAKLEDSAVYLCASSSKGVDEQYFGPGTRLTVT.

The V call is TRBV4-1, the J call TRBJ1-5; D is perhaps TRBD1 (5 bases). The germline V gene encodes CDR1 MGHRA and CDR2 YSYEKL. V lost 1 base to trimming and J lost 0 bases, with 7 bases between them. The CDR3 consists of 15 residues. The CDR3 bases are TGCGCCAGCAGCCAAGGACAGAATAGCAATCAGCCCCAGCATTTT. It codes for CASSQGQNSNQPQHF.